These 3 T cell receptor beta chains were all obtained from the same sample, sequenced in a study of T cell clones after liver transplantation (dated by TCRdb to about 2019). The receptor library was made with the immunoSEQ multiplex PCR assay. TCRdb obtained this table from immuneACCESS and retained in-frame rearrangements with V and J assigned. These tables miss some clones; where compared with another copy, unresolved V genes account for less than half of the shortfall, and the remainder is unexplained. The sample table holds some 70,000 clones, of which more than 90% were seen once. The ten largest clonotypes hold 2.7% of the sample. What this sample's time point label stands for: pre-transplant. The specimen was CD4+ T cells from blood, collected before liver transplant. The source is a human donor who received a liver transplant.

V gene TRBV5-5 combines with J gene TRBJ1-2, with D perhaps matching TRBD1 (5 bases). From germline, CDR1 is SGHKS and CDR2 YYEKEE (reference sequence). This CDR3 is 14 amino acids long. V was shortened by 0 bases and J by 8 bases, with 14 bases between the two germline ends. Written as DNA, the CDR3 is TGTGCCAGCAGCTTGGAGGGAGGATCAGGGGGCTACACCTTC. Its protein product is CASSLEGGSGGYTF. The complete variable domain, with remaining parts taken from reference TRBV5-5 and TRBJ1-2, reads DAGVTQSPTHLIKTRGQQVTLRCSPISGHKSVSWYQQVLGQGPQFIFQYYEKEERGRGNFPDRFSARQFPNYSSELNVNALLLGDSALYLCASSLEGGSGGYTFGSGTRLTVV.

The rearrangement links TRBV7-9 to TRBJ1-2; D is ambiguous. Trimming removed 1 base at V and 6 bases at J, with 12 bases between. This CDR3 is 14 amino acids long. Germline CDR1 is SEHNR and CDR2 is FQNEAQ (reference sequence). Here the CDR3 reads CASSLGSPGNGYTF. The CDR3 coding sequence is TGTGCCAGCAGCTTAGGATCTCCTGGAAATGGCTACACCTTC.

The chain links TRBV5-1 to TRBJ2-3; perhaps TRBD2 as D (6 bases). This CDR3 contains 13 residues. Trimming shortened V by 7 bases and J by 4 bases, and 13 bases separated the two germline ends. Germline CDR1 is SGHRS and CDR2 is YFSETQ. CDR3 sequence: CASGLTSADTQYF. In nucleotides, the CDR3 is TGCGCCAGCGGGTTGACTAGTGCAGATACGCAGTATTTT.